This passage covers 21 T cell receptor beta chains from one sample sequenced in a study of shared clonotypes between healthy human individuals. The data were produced by immunoSEQ multiplex PCR, yet TCRdb's version contains in-frame clones alone and is incomplete. The sample has roughly 510,000 clones, roughly 79% seen once; the top ten hold about an eighth. The sequenced sample consisted of PBMCs. The receptor set was obtained from a woman aged 40 to 50 in good health. Some clones in this sample may be carry-over from other donors' samples.

This clone showed up many times. The identical CDR3 is also encoded by other nucleotide sequences in the sample. The chain combines TRBV25-1 with TRBJ1-1, with D possibly matching TRBD1 (5 bases). The CDR3 is 12 amino acids. Trimming pared 6 bases from V and 0 bases from J, leaving 5 bases between. Germline V CDR1 and CDR2: MGHDK, SYGVNS. The CDR3 is CASRGLNTEAFF. Written as DNA, the CDR3 is TGTGCCAGCAGGGGACTGAACACTGAAGCTTTCTTT.

The chain couples TRBV18 to TRBJ2-2, with 8 positions matching TRBD2. The CDR3 consists of 16 residues. Germline V gene sequence: CDR1 KGHSH, CDR2 LQKENI. Trimming cost V 4 bases and J 6 bases; bases outside gene matches: 10. The CDR3 region has the DNA TGTGCCAGCTCACGAGACTCGGGAGGGCAGGCCGGGGAGCTGTTTTTT. It yields the protein CASSRDSGGQAGELFF.

In nucleotides, the CDR3 is TGCAGCGTTGAAATCACGGGGGGATACGGCTATGGCTACACCTTC. This sequence encodes CSVEITGGYGYGYTF. The V call is TRBV29-1, the J call TRBJ1-2, with D maybe TRBD1 (5 bases). Germline assignment: CDR1 SQVTM and CDR2 ANQGSEA. The germline V and J ends were trimmed by 2 bases and 4 bases, with 17 bases remaining between them. The CDR3 loop spans 15 amino acids.

This clone was seen more than once but under ten times. The CDR3 region has the DNA TGTGCCAGCAGCTTAGCCGGAGCTAGCGGGAGCACAGATACGCAGTATTTT. Its translation is CASSLAGASGSTDTQYF. The rearrangement joins TRBV11-2 to TRBJ2-3, with 8 bases lining up with TRBD2. Germline V lookup: CDR1 SGHAT, CDR2 FQNNGV. The CDR3 is 17 amino acids. J was trimmed by 0 bases and V by 1 base; bases with no gene match: 6.

This chain links TRBV4-3 with TRBJ1-2; D gene unclear. CDR3 length equals 15 residues. Germline V gene lookup returns CDR1 LGHNA and CDR2 YSLEER. V lost 1 base, J lost 0 bases, and 9 bases lay in between. CDR3 amino acids: CASSQAQTTNYGYTF. The CDR3 nucleotides read TGCGCCAGCAGCCAAGCACAGACAACTAACTATGGCTACACCTTC.

This chain joins TRBV28 and TRBJ2-3; TRBD1 matches 8 bases. Germline V gene data show CDR1 as MDHEN and CDR2 as SYDVKM. The junction had 8 bases not matched to a gene; V was cut back by 6 bases and J by 6 bases. The CDR3 length is 14 residues. The CDR3 DNA sequence: TGTGCCAGCAGGGAGACAGGGGTTGCCGATACGCAGTATTTT. It encodes CASRETGVADTQYF.

This chain connects TRBV7-9 to TRBJ2-7; D is undetermined. Trimming removed 1 base at V and 5 bases at J, with 9 bases between. The germline V gene has CDR1 SEHNR and CDR2 FQNEAQ (reference sequence). The CDR3 spans 13 residues. The CDR3 reads CASSLVALNEQYF. Here the CDR3 DNA reads TGTGCCAGCAGCTTAGTGGCCCTGAACGAGCAGTACTTC.

This clone was counted only a few times. This chain links TRBV2 with TRBJ1-1, with a weak D call TRBD1 (5 bases). Germline assignment: CDR1 SNHLY and CDR2 FYNNEI. The CDR3 length is 13 residues. The V and J ends lost 5 bases and 11 bases respectively, with 18 bases between them. The DNA of the CDR3 is TGTGCCAGCAGTACGTCAGGGCAGCCTAGGGCTTTCTTT. As protein: CASSTSGQPRAFF.

Written as DNA, the CDR3 is TGTGCCAGCAGGGAAAATAGCGGGACAGAGACCCAGTACTTC. Encoded protein: CASRENSGTETQYF. The chain combines TRBV7-9 with TRBJ2-5; 8 nucleotides agree with TRBD2. The CDR3 loop spans 14 amino acids. The germline V gene encodes CDR1 SEHNR and CDR2 FQNEAQ (reference sequence). The trim removed 6 bases at V and 4 bases at J, leaving 7 bases unmatched.

The chain employs TRBV6-6 and TRBJ2-2; unclear D gene. Per the germline V gene, CDR1 is MNHNY and CDR2 is SVGAGI (reference sequence). The CDR3 runs to 14 residues. Trimming took off 4 bases at V and 1 base at J, with 7 bases between the two ends. The CDR3 loop reads CASSSTGNTGELFF. The CDR3 DNA is TGTGCCAGCAGTTCCACCGGGAACACCGGGGAGCTGTTTTTT.

The rearrangement joins TRBV18 to TRBJ2-3, with TRBD2 matching 13 bases. There are 23 residues in the CDR3. Germline V gene sequence: CDR1 KGHSH, CDR2 LQKENI. V lost 3 bases and J lost 2; bases outside the gene matches: 23. The CDR3 DNA sequence: TGTGCCAGCTCACCTAATCTCAATCCCCCGGGACTAGCGGGACTCGATCCCACAGATACGCAGTATTTT. Translated, it gives CASSPNLNPPGLAGLDPTDTQYF.

This chain links TRBV28 with TRBJ2-7; D is ambiguous. The CDR3 extends over 12 amino acids. Germline CDR1 MDHEN, CDR2 SYDVKM. Trimming stripped 9 bases from V and 7 bases from J, with 16 bases between. The CDR3 loop is CASKTPLLEQYF. In nucleotides, the CDR3 is TGTGCCAGTAAAACACCTTTGCTAGAGCAGTACTTC.

This clone was seen a few times. DNA of the CDR3: TGTGCCAGCAGTGTGGGACCATATGGCTACACCTTC. Its protein product is CASSVGPYGYTF. V and J are TRBV2 and TRBJ1-2, with D possibly TRBD1 on 5 matching bases. This CDR3 spans 12 amino acids. Germline CDR1 is SNHLY and CDR2 is FYNNEI. Trimming pared 4 bases from V and 5 bases from J, leaving 8 bases between.

Concerning this clone itself: Other DNA sequences in this specimen translate into the identical CDR3. V gene TRBV2 combines with J gene TRBJ1-2, with 8 bases matching TRBD1. V shed 6 bases and J 6 bases; nucleotides not matched to a gene: 3. Germline CDR1 reads SNHLY; CDR2 reads FYNNEI. The CDR3 consists of 12 residues. The CDR3 DNA reads TGTGCCAGCAGAGACAGGGGAGATGGCTACACCTTC. This translates into CASRDRGDGYTF. Full variable domain (remainder filled in from reference TRBV2 and TRBJ1-2): EPEVTQTPSHQVTQMGQEVILRCVPISNHLYFYWYRQILGQKVEFLVSFYNNEISEKSEIFDDQFSVERPDGSNFTLKIRSTKLEDSAMYFCASRDRGDGYTFGSGTRLTVV.

The J gene is TRBJ2-5, the V gene TRBV7-9, with 10 bases matching TRBD1. CDR1 is SEHNR, CDR2 FQNEAQ, per germline (reference sequence). Trimming at V came to 5 bases and at J to 5 bases, leaving 11 bases not matched to a gene. The CDR3 covers 16 residues. The CDR3 loop reads CASSPPDRGPGETQYF. The CDR3 DNA reads TGTGCCAGCAGCCCCCCCGACAGGGGGCCGGGGGAGACCCAGTACTTC.

This chain joins TRBV21-1 and TRBJ2-5; whether TRBD1, the table's D call, matches the DNA was not checked. TRBV21-1 is termed a pseudogene. The CDR3 sequence is 17 residues long. CDR3 bases: TGTGCCAGCAGCACCCATTCCTCGACCGGACACTGGGAGACCCAGTACTTC. Protein: CASSTHSSTGHWETQYF.

The chain combines TRBV18 with TRBJ2-7, with 8 bases lining up with TRBD1. V shed 3 bases and J 3 bases; nucleotides not matched to a gene: 7. The CDR3 covers 15 residues. Germline CDR1 is KGHSH and CDR2 is LQKENI. The CDR3 DNA reads TGTGCCAGCTCACCCGCCGGACAGGGCCGCTACGAGCAGTACTTC. Translating it yields CASSPAGQGRYEQYF.

The chain has TRBV11-2 and TRBJ2-5; D unresolved. Trimming pared 1 base from V and 5 bases from J, leaving 11 bases between. Germline V gives CDR1 SGHAT, CDR2 FQNNGV. The CDR3 sequence is 14 residues long. The CDR3 nucleotides read TGTGCCAGCAGCTTAGTTTCGGCTAAGGAGACCCAGTACTTC. Its translation: CASSLVSAKETQYF.

The rearrangement joins TRBV6-4 to TRBJ2-1; 11 nucleotides match TRBD2. Germline V gives CDR1 MRHNA, CDR2 SNTAGT. The CDR3 totals 18 residues. The V and J ends lost 0 bases and 4 bases, in that order; junction bases with no gene match: 8. The CDR3 sequence is CASSDSKLAGVGYNEQFF. In nucleotides, the CDR3 is TGTGCCAGCAGTGACTCGAAACTAGCGGGAGTGGGGTACAATGAGCAGTTCTTC.

This chain joins TRBV5-4 and TRBJ2-1; D is uncertain. This CDR3 has 13 amino acids. Deletions cut 1 base from V and 7 bases from J, with 9 bases between. Germline V gene lookup returns CDR1 SGHNT and CDR2 YYREEE (reference sequence). The CDR3 sequence is CASSLPASNEQFF. The CDR3 coding sequence is TGTGCCAGCAGCTTGCCCGCTAGTAATGAGCAGTTCTTC.

The rearrangement joins TRBV7-9 to TRBJ2-1, with 13 nucleotides matching TRBD2. The CDR3 sequence is 15 residues long. The J segment lost 5 bases and the V segment lost 7 bases, leaving 5 bases of the junction unmatched. Germline CDR1 is SEHNR and CDR2 is FQNEAQ (reference sequence). The CDR3 sequence is CASTTSGRADNEQFF. For the CDR3, the DNA is TGTGCCAGCACCACTAGCGGGAGGGCCGACAATGAGCAGTTCTTC. Filled out from reference TRBV7-9 and TRBJ2-1, the complete variable domain reads DTGVSQNPRHKITKRGQNVTFRCDPISEHNRLYWYRQTLGQGPEFLTYFQNEAQLEKSRLLSDRFSAERPKGSFSTLEIQRTEQGDSAMYLCASTTSGRADNEQFFGPGTRLTVL.